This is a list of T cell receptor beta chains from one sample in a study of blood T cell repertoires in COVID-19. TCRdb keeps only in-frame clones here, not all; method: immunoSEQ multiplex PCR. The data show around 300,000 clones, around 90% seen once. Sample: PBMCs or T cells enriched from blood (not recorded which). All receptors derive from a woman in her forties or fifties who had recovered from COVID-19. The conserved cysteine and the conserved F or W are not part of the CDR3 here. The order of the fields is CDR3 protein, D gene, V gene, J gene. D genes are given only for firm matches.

CDR3: ASSVLQGHEQF
D: NA
V: TRBV5-1
J: TRBJ2-1

CDR3: ASSQDMGLTWNTEAF
D: NA
V: TRBV4-2
J: TRBJ1-1

CDR3: ASSWDYDEKLF
D: NA
V: TRBV7-9
J: TRBJ1-4

CDR3: ASSQKPGTGIKNSPLH
D: TRBD1
V: TRBV7-8
J: TRBJ1-6

CDR3: ASSYVGGRTETQY
D: NA
V: TRBV6-2/TRBV6-3
J: TRBJ2-5

CDR3: ASSPQGTDTQY
D: NA
V: TRBV7-3
J: TRBJ2-3

CDR3: ASSPRVQETQY
D: NA
V: TRBV7-9
J: TRBJ2-5

CDR3: SVDGGTYNEQF
D: NA
V: TRBV29-1
J: TRBJ2-1

CDR3: ASSSLVSQQGEQF
D: NA
V: TRBV5-4
J: TRBJ2-1

CDR3: ASSRGTGNTEAF
D: TRBD1
V: TRBV3-1/TRBV3-2
J: TRBJ1-1

CDR3: ASSVGGGGNQPQH
D: NA
V: TRBV9
J: TRBJ1-5

CDR3: ASSVGQGDYGYT
D: TRBD1
V: TRBV7-2
J: TRBJ1-2

CDR3: ASSAQEEPGDTQY
D: NA
V: TRBV9
J: TRBJ2-3

CDR3: ASSYSGQWTTYEQY
D: TRBD1
V: TRBV6-2/TRBV6-3
J: TRBJ2-7

CDR3: ASRTRVTEEQY
D: NA
V: TRBV6-6
J: TRBJ2-7

CDR3: ASSHDRTVQETQY
D: NA
V: TRBV28
J: TRBJ2-5

CDR3: ASTTGGHHEQY
D: TRBD1
V: TRBV6-5
J: TRBJ2-7

CDR3: ASSLTSGRNADTQY
D: TRBD2
V: TRBV5-4
J: TRBJ2-3

CDR3: AWSVGLAGDNEQY
D: TRBD2
V: TRBV30
J: TRBJ2-7

CDR3: ASSQGGEGHYGYT
D: NA
V: TRBV28
J: TRBJ1-2

CDR3: ASSRGQAPEGQLF
D: TRBD1
V: TRBV7-9
J: TRBJ1-4

CDR3: ASRLAGGVNEQF
D: TRBD2
V: TRBV7-8
J: TRBJ2-1

CDR3: AWKRDRGTYEQY
D: TRBD1
V: TRBV30
J: TRBJ2-7

CDR3: AIKRAAIYEQY
D: NA
V: TRBV10-3
J: TRBJ2-7

CDR3: ASSPGTSAHNEQF
D: TRBD2
V: TRBV5-6
J: TRBJ2-1

CDR3: ASKGGAGNTIY
D: NA
V: TRBV28
J: TRBJ1-3

CDR3: SLSPDTQY
D: NA
V: TRBV20-1
J: TRBJ2-3

CDR3: ASSLGLLNTEAF
D: NA
V: TRBV6-2/TRBV6-3
J: TRBJ1-1

CDR3: ASSDPGQIRNQPQH
D: TRBD1
V: TRBV19
J: TRBJ1-5

CDR3: ASSSLPGLENIQY
D: NA
V: TRBV27
J: TRBJ2-4

CDR3: ASSFTGAYEQY
D: NA
V: TRBV5-1
J: TRBJ2-7

CDR3: SASPGVTEAF
D: NA
V: TRBV20-1
J: TRBJ1-1

CDR3: ASRPLGQGSYEQY
D: TRBD1
V: TRBV2
J: TRBJ2-7

CDR3: ASSLGANTGELF
D: NA
V: TRBV5-1
J: TRBJ2-2

CDR3: ASSLVMAGEDGYT
D: NA
V: TRBV11-2
J: TRBJ1-2

CDR3: ASSQDPSASGSLRVEQF
D: TRBD2
V: TRBV4-1
J: TRBJ2-1

CDR3: ASSHRAGVNTGELF
D: NA
V: TRBV11-3
J: TRBJ2-2

CDR3: ATSPRTVGTSGSSNEQF
D: TRBD2
V: TRBV24-1
J: TRBJ2-1

CDR3: ASSVVAGTISYNEQF
D: NA
V: TRBV9
J: TRBJ2-1

CDR3: ASSRTGMGYGYT
D: TRBD1
V: TRBV4-3
J: TRBJ1-2

CDR3: ASSPDTGITQY
D: NA
V: TRBV11-3
J: TRBJ2-3

CDR3: ASSLTGDTQY
D: NA
V: TRBV18
J: TRBJ2-3

CDR3: ASSSQRRRDLEKLF
D: NA
V: TRBV28
J: TRBJ1-4

CDR3: ATSRGGGQPQH
D: NA
V: TRBV15
J: TRBJ1-5

CDR3: ASSPGQGFSTEAF
D: TRBD1
V: TRBV11-3
J: TRBJ1-1

CDR3: AISERLEYNEQF
D: NA
V: TRBV10-3
J: TRBJ2-1

CDR3: ASTPRAGPTDTQY
D: NA
V: TRBV7-2
J: TRBJ2-3

CDR3: ASSDGLAGGNEQF
D: TRBD2
V: TRBV6-6
J: TRBJ2-1